Detailed here is one T cell receptor beta chain. As yet, its antigen is unknown. The sample originates from a study of monozygotic twins with inflammatory bowel disease. Findings of the study overall: Patient repertoires may have gained variability from differing immunosuppressive treatments.

The CDR3 runs 17 residues. The germline CDR1 and CDR2 sequences are LGHNA and YSLEER. Generation of cDNA took place in eight separate reactions per sample. The authors ran two nested PCRs of around 15 and 9 cycles on TCRalpha and TCRbeta cDNA. TCRdb reworked the 5' RACE reads into one entry per CDR3 protein, no DNA. This repertoire includes 400,000 to 500,000 distinct CDR3 sequences. This chain connects TRBV4-3 to TRBJ2-2; as DNA is missing, the TRBD2 call by TCRdb cannot be tested. This clonotype originated in a human donor with ulcerative colitis or Crohn's disease, or a healthy co-twin of an affected twin (not recorded which). The specimen sequenced was blood. The CDR3 is CASSLGGLPMNTGELFF.